This T cell receptor (beta chain) was captured by sequencing in a study of cytomegalovirus exposure and HLA in healthy donors (dated by TCRdb to 2016 to 2017). Study-level background: In an earlier analysis of 587 of the donors, approximately 300 Gb of sequence data and approximately 120 million unique TCR beta sequences from 180 million or so T cells were reported. About 280 gigabases of sequencing data and around 87 million unique TCR sequences were included in an early release covering 500 to 750 HLA-typed donors. The genetic ancestry cluster associated with self-reported Caucasian donors included over 80% of the 300 to 450 genotyped donors. The study aimed to test whether signatures of past pathogen exposure could be identified by cataloging public T cell receptors. The T cell repertoires of some 670 subjects were profiled by immunosequencing and related to cytomegalovirus serostatus. Besides the first cohort of 550 to 750 subjects, a separate validation cohort made up of roughly 120 different subjects was used. The study combined high-throughput TCR immunosequencing, statistical association of individual TCRs with disease status, and machine learning to predict cytomegalovirus infection status. A later analysis re-examined previously published TCR beta repertoires from just over 650 donors and added high-resolution HLA genotyping to investigate patterns of TCR occurrence. The later analysis used no new phenotypic data to find candidate immune exposures, relying instead on TCR beta sequences and their occurrence across donors. An earlier analysis of 587 of the donors used high-throughput TCR beta sequencing to judge whether each TCR beta V gene segment behaved as functional or pseudogenic. Donor age, sex, ethnicity and CMV serostatus were compiled alongside the repertoire data. In a later genetic analysis, genome-wide SNP genotypes for about three fifths of the roughly 670 donors were used, and that subset was treated as a discovery cohort. Every repertoire in the discovery cohort had been generated on one and the same sequencing platform. HLA typing included class I and class II loci at four-digit resolution. Typing coverage differed by locus: A, B, C, DRB1 and DQB1 were typed in roughly 620-630 donors, DQA1 in about 500, DPA1 in approximately 600, and DPB1 in around 440. About five DR-DQ haplotypes were treated as single units for association and clustering because of strong linkage in the cohort. Across roughly 420 genotyped donors of the cohort, an average of approximately 240,000 unique TCR beta nucleotide sequences per donor were sequenced, and approximately 17% of those sequences were non-productive.

A word on this clone: No cognate antigen has been identified for it. The sample holds no much larger clone one base away, and base qualities are not on file.

The library relied on the immunoSEQ multiplex PCR assay. A mixture of 60 forward primers for TCR Vbeta segments and 13 reverse primers for TCR Jbeta segments was used in the multiplex PCR. The CDR3 region of rearranged TCR beta genes was amplified from genomic DNA with a multiplex PCR assay. Amplified TCR beta libraries were sequenced as 87-base-pair reads on the Illumina HiSeq System. Under the source paper's analysis protocol: A later analysis tallied about 77 million unique TCR beta chains across the approximately 670 repertoires, and about 10 million of those chains were shared by two or more donors. To remove PCR and sequencing errors, raw reads were error-corrected and collapsed into unique sequences using a nearest-neighbor algorithm that merged closely related sequences. CDR3 sequences were aligned to IMGT reference sequences to assign V, D and J gene segments. For a sequence to be retained, a match of at least six nucleotides was required to both a V gene segment and a J gene segment. A rearrangement counted as productive if the CDR3 had no stop codons and remained in frame with V and J, and every other rearrangement counted as non-productive. CDR3 was defined by IMGT convention, running from the second conserved V-encoded cysteine to the conserved J-encoded phenylalanine. The earlier analysis of fewer than 750 of the donors excluded sequences that lacked an unambiguous match to a single V gene segment. In an earlier analysis of about 590 of the donors, a V segment was called functional when productive rearrangements were above 56.7%, and segregating when the standard deviation between donors exceeded 5%. A statistical classification framework was built for diagnosing cytomegalovirus status from the catalog of TCR beta chain sequences. V and J gene assignment, in a later analysis, came from comparing TCR nucleotide sequences with IMGT/GENE-DB human TR gene sequences. The TCRdist pipeline was used in a later analysis to assign CDR3 sequences and most-parsimonious VDJ recombination scenarios. In a later analysis, each TCR beta chain was defined by its CDR3 amino acid sequence together with its V-gene family, and reads without a unique V-gene family were excluded. As a way to deal with suspected cross-contamination and a sequencing artifact, a later analysis dropped hundreds of nucleotide sequences that were highly shared and had low generation probability. For each public chain, a later analysis derived a clonal expansion index from normalized ranks of inferred template counts within each repertoire. In a later analysis, generation probabilities were computed using a VDJ recombination model fitted to out-of-frame rearrangements, and the results were checked against IGoR. In a later analysis, TCR-TCR, TCR-HLA and TCR-CMV co-occurrence was scored with hypergeometric tests, and a repertoire-size bias correction was applied to TCR pairs. A later analysis estimated false discovery rates by permuting HLA or CMV assignments 20 times. In a later analysis, co-occurring TCRs were grouped with DBSCAN, and TCRdist sequence similarity was added when clustering was performed within HLA-allele-positive subsets. Repertoires with fewer than 30,000 or more than 120,000 public chains were left out of co-occurrence clustering, as were a handful of repertoires with anomalous nucleotide sharing. TCRdb stores this immuneACCESS table with in-frame sequences only. Part of the clones is absent; in the studies checked, under half of the shortfall reflects unresolved V genes, and no reason is known for the rest. V, J and clone size were drawn from that table, and D and trimming were deduced from the DNA. The sample table contains about 98,000 clones; only one count was recorded for about 81% of them. The ten largest clones add up to approximately 1.3% of the sample.

The CDR3 runs 16 residues from the cysteine to the phenylalanine. Just CDR3 DNA is preserved here, 48 bases in frame from base 1. Trimming takes 1 base from V and 3 bases from J, and the germline ends sit 15 bases apart. CDR1 and CDR2 are drawn from the germline V gene: SNHLY, FYNNEI. In total, 630 or so healthy bone marrow donors made up the cohort. Cohort members were all nominally healthy when sampled, although unrecorded immune exposures were likely present. The donor was CMV seronegative and was included in the group of a few hundred seronegative cohort members. Every donor gave a peripheral blood sample, and the peripheral blood mononuclear cells from that sample were used for TCR beta sequencing. Genomic DNA extraction from the blood cell samples was performed with the Qiagen DNeasy Blood Extraction Kit. Study-level results and caveats: The authors suggested that the approach could potentially be extended to other disease states and immunological phenotypes. HLA typing was unavailable for some donors at each locus, so association tests used only the typed subset. An association between a missense DCLRE1C variant and V-gene and J-gene trimming of TCR beta chains was found in a later genetic analysis and replicated in an independent cohort. A total of 150 to 200 TCR beta chains were listed by the study as associated with cytomegalovirus. In a later analysis, HLA-associated TCR beta chains showed more clonal expansion and lower generation probabilities than non-associated chains that were equally common. Several of the top co-occurrence clusters appeared to be linked to parvovirus B19, influenza, CMV and Epstein-Barr virus, according to a later analysis. According to a later analysis, most CMV-associated TCR beta chains appeared to be HLA-restricted, and the HLA associations seemed to be driven largely by CMV exposure. According to a later analysis, TCR association rates differed among HLA loci, with DRB1 alleles showing the most associated TCRs and HLA-C alleles showing the fewest. A later analysis associated about 17,000 TCR beta sequences with specific HLA alleles at a false discovery rate of 0.05. A further reported finding was that TCR beta sequences accurately predicted the HLA-A and HLA-B alleles for most subjects in the first cohort. The only immune exposure information available for the cohort was CMV serostatus. Compared with the approximately 670-donor mean, donors in an Asian-associated ancestry cluster had fewer N-insertions in productive TCRs, according to a later genetic analysis. Most TCR sequences were seen in very few donors, while some public TCRs were found in many individuals. The presence/absence analyses assumed that sequencing depth was roughly uniform across donors, and that assumption may not be true. The sequencing pipeline was judged likely to have produced a cluster of highly shared sequence variants as a technical artifact. Broadly in line with IMGT annotations, most TCR beta V segments showed up in productive rearrangements about 87% or about 30% of the time in an earlier analysis of several hundred of the donors. Linkage disequilibrium might explain the correlated functional status among segregating V segments, but an unknown experimental factor could not be excluded. A few of the identified cytomegalovirus-associated TCR beta chains were confirmed in vitro to be specific for cytomegalovirus antigens. The classifier was reported to diagnose cytomegalovirus status with high specificity and sensitivity in both the original cohort and the validation cohort. The cohort was sequenced for TCR beta chains only, and without alpha or paired-chain data the features that could be detected were limited. Assigning TCR associations to individual alleles was difficult when HLA alleles, especially DR and DQ, strongly co-occurred. Because counts were too low, 15 or so rarely observed V segments, including chromosome 9 orphons, were excluded from the earlier analysis of 587 of the donors. Some IMGT-functional V segments, including TRBV6-2 and TRBV6-3, could not be distinguished by the 87-base-pair reads and were therefore excluded.

This sequence was found in a man in his forties or fifties in good health and CMV-seronegative. The sequenced sample consisted of PBMCs. Recombination joined TRBV2 with TRBJ2-5; the best D guess is TRBD2, with 5 bases matching. DNA sequence: TGTGCCAGCAGTGAAGACCCACAGCTGACTAAAGAGACCCAGTACTTC. Translated, this gives CASSEDPQLTKETQYF. Joined to the reference TRBV2 and TRBJ2-5 proteins, this CDR3 gives the full variable domain: EPEVTQTPSHQVTQMGQEVILRCVPISNHLYFYWYRQILGQKVEFLVSFYNNEISEKSEIFDDQFSVERPDGSNFTLKIRSTKLEDSAMYFCASSEDPQLTKETQYFGPGTRLLVL.